The T cell receptor beta chain described here comes from a study of PD-1 blockade in mismatch repair-deficient tumors. For the study at large: Patients had around 12 mismatch repair-deficient cancer types, all previously treated and progressing.

Looked up from germline, CDR1 is MNHNS and CDR2 is SASEGT. V was trimmed by 4 bases and J by 2 bases, leaving 14 bases between them. The CDR3 is 15 residues long. Findings of the study overall: After pembrolizumab, tumor-resident clones rose rapidly, then generally contracted before radiologic responses.

Data came from immunoSEQ multiplex PCR; TCRdb stores just in-frame clones and leaves some out. Among about 100,000 clones listed, 82% were seen once. This clone has a handful of counts. Its antigen remains unidentified. The chain carries TRBV6-1 and TRBJ1-2; a possible D gene is TRBD1 (5 bases). This clonotype originated in an adult with mismatch repair-deficient cancer. The sample in question was peripheral blood, obtained approximately 8 months after starting pembrolizumab. In nucleotides, the CDR3 is TGTGCCAGCAGTGCCCGCAGGGAGTTAAACTATGGCTACACCTTC. Protein product: CASSARRELNYGYTF.